These T cell receptor beta chains were read from a single sample in a study of neoadjuvant anti-PD-1 for oral cavity cancer. Sequencing used immunoSEQ multiplex PCR; TCRdb keeps in-frame clones, though not all of them. The table shows under 25,000 clones, with 25% to 35% occurring only once. Sequencing used tumor tissue, obtained after nivolumab (anti-PD-1) treatment. The receptors shown here come from a person between 40 and 85 years old with oral cavity squamous cell carcinoma. The CDR3 runs from the conserved cysteine through the conserved F or W. Each record gives: J gene, D gene, V gene, clone size, CDR3 protein, CDR3 DNA. D genes are given only for firm matches. Some rows mark clone size as missing; the rest say once, few, many or name a class of expanded clone.

j_call: TRBJ2-7
d_call: -
v_call: TRBV27
clone_size: few
cdr3_aa: CASSSSGAYEQYF
cdr3_nt: TGTGCCAGCAGTTCCAGCGGTGCCTACGAGCAGTACTTC

j_call: TRBJ1-1
d_call: -
v_call: TRBV2
clone_size: -
cdr3_aa: CASSVPTGWNTEAFF
cdr3_nt: TGTGCCAGCAGTGTACCAACAGGGTGGAACACTGAAGCTTTCTTT

j_call: TRBJ1-5
d_call: -
v_call: TRBV4-1
clone_size: -
cdr3_aa: CASSQALPLSNQPQHF
cdr3_nt: TGCGCCAGCAGCCAAGCTCTCCCCCTGAGCAATCAGCCCCAGCATTTT

j_call: TRBJ1-2
d_call: -
v_call: TRBV9
clone_size: -
cdr3_aa: CASSVVDSWGYTF
cdr3_nt: TGTGCCAGCAGCGTAGTCGACAGCTGGGGCTACACCTTC

j_call: TRBJ1-3
d_call: -
v_call: TRBV7-3
clone_size: -
cdr3_aa: CASSPSPAGSGNTIYF
cdr3_nt: TGTGCCAGCAGCCCCTCCCCCGCGGGTTCTGGAAACACCATATATTTT

j_call: TRBJ2-7
d_call: TRBD1
v_call: TRBV4-1
clone_size: -
cdr3_aa: CASSQKWGQDF
cdr3_nt: TGCGCCAGCAGCCAAAAGTGGGGACAGGACTTC

j_call: TRBJ1-5
d_call: TRBD1
v_call: TRBV19
clone_size: -
cdr3_aa: CASSLRTGTRNQPQHF
cdr3_nt: TGTGCCAGTAGTCTGCGGACAGGCACCCGCAATCAGCCCCAGCATTTT

j_call: TRBJ1-2
d_call: TRBD1
v_call: TRBV7-2
clone_size: -
cdr3_aa: CASSAPGQFYGYTF
cdr3_nt: TGTGCCAGCAGCGCACCGGGACAGTTCTATGGCTACACCTTC

j_call: TRBJ1-1
d_call: -
v_call: TRBV19
clone_size: few
cdr3_aa: CASEWKGTEAFF
cdr3_nt: TGTGCCAGTGAGTGGAAGGGCACTGAAGCTTTCTTT

j_call: TRBJ2-3
d_call: -
v_call: TRBV7-9
clone_size: -
cdr3_aa: CASSKNTDTQYF
cdr3_nt: TGTGCCAGCAGCAAGAATACAGATACGCAGTATTTT

j_call: TRBJ2-1
d_call: -
v_call: TRBV4-2
clone_size: few
cdr3_aa: CASSQRRANNEQFF
cdr3_nt: TGTGCCAGCAGCCAACGACGGGCCAACAATGAGCAGTTCTTC

j_call: TRBJ2-5
d_call: TRBD2
v_call: TRBV11-3
clone_size: few
cdr3_aa: CASSPGTSGSRETQYF
cdr3_nt: TGTGCCAGCAGCCCAGGGACTAGCGGGAGTCGGGAGACCCAGTACTTC

j_call: TRBJ2-7
d_call: -
v_call: TRBV7-2
clone_size: medium-sized
cdr3_aa: CASSLNRVSSYEQYF
cdr3_nt: TGTGCCAGCAGCCTAAACAGGGTTAGCTCCTACGAGCAGTACTTC

j_call: TRBJ2-1
d_call: -
v_call: TRBV2
clone_size: -
cdr3_aa: CARHFGDEQFF
cdr3_nt: TGTGCCAGACACTTTGGAGATGAGCAGTTCTTC

j_call: TRBJ1-2
d_call: -
v_call: TRBV7-9
clone_size: -
cdr3_aa: CASSLESGVSYGYTF
cdr3_nt: TGTGCCAGCAGCTTAGAATCAGGGGTGAGCTATGGCTACACCTTC

j_call: TRBJ2-5
d_call: -
v_call: TRBV4-2
clone_size: once
cdr3_aa: CASSQVPQDRRAQYF
cdr3_nt: TGTGCCAGCAGCCAAGTCCCCCAGGACAGACGGGCCCAGTACTTC

j_call: TRBJ2-1
d_call: -
v_call: TRBV11-3
clone_size: -
cdr3_aa: CASSREGGSGREQFF
cdr3_nt: TGTGCCAGCAGCCGAGAGGGTGGGAGCGGGCGGGAGCAGTTCTTC

j_call: TRBJ2-7
d_call: -
v_call: TRBV28
clone_size: few
cdr3_aa: CASSPLDQVDSYEQYF
cdr3_nt: TGTGCCAGCAGTCCCCTGGATCAGGTCGACTCCTACGAGCAGTACTTC

j_call: TRBJ1-1
d_call: -
v_call: TRBV18
clone_size: -
cdr3_aa: CASSPPRRPNTEAFF
cdr3_nt: TGTGCCAGCTCACCTCCACGGCGGCCAAACACTGAAGCTTTCTTT

j_call: TRBJ2-3
d_call: TRBD2
v_call: TRBV18
clone_size: few
cdr3_aa: CASSLTSVSDTQYF
cdr3_nt: TGTGCCAGCTCTCTGACTAGCGTATCAGATACGCAGTATTTT

j_call: TRBJ2-7
d_call: TRBD2
v_call: TRBV4-1
clone_size: -
cdr3_aa: CASSQDGEASGNYEQYF
cdr3_nt: TGCGCCAGCAGCCAAGATGGCGAGGCTAGCGGGAACTACGAGCAGTACTTC

j_call: TRBJ1-2
d_call: -
v_call: TRBV5-6
clone_size: -
cdr3_aa: CASSVLGGKNYGYTF
cdr3_nt: TGTGCCAGCAGCGTCCTGGGGGGGAAAAACTATGGCTACACCTTC

j_call: TRBJ1-1
d_call: -
v_call: TRBV9
clone_size: few
cdr3_aa: CASTPAGTLNTEAFF
cdr3_nt: TGTGCCAGCACCCCCGCCGGGACATTGAACACTGAAGCTTTCTTT

j_call: TRBJ2-2
d_call: TRBD1
v_call: TRBV7-6
clone_size: -
cdr3_aa: CASSQDRGGAVGELFF
cdr3_nt: TGTGCCAGCAGCCAGGACAGGGGAGGTGCGGTCGGGGAGCTGTTTTTT

j_call: TRBJ2-7
d_call: TRBD2
v_call: TRBV28
clone_size: -
cdr3_aa: CASSPSGSRSYEQYF
cdr3_nt: TGTGCCAGCAGTCCTAGCGGGAGCAGGTCCTACGAGCAGTACTTC

j_call: TRBJ1-5
d_call: -
v_call: TRBV6-1
clone_size: -
cdr3_aa: CASSAANTHQPQHF
cdr3_nt: TGTGCCAGCAGTGCCGCCAATACGCATCAGCCCCAGCATTTT

j_call: TRBJ1-1
d_call: -
v_call: TRBV7-9
clone_size: -
cdr3_aa: CASSPPGRMNTEAFF
cdr3_nt: TGTGCCAGCAGCCCGCCCGGACGCATGAACACTGAAGCTTTCTTT

j_call: TRBJ2-7
d_call: TRBD1
v_call: TRBV7-3
clone_size: medium-sized
cdr3_aa: CASSLTVGDSYEQYF
cdr3_nt: TGTGCCAGCAGCTTAACGGTGGGGGACAGCTACGAGCAGTACTTC

j_call: TRBJ1-4
d_call: TRBD1
v_call: TRBV9
clone_size: -
cdr3_aa: CASSGRDSFNEKLFF
cdr3_nt: TGTGCCAGCAGCGGCCGGGACAGCTTTAATGAAAAACTGTTTTTT

j_call: TRBJ1-1
d_call: -
v_call: TRBV19
clone_size: -
cdr3_aa: CASSPGSRTEAFF
cdr3_nt: TGTGCCAGTAGCCCCGGGAGTAGGACTGAAGCTTTCTTT

j_call: TRBJ2-1
d_call: -
v_call: TRBV7-6
clone_size: few
cdr3_aa: CASSLGFNYNEQFF
cdr3_nt: TGTGCCAGCAGCCTTGGATTTAACTACAATGAGCAGTTCTTC

j_call: TRBJ1-1
d_call: -
v_call: TRBV4-1
clone_size: medium-sized
cdr3_aa: CASSTGRTEAFF
cdr3_nt: TGCGCCAGCAGTACAGGGAGGACTGAAGCTTTCTTT

j_call: TRBJ2-5
d_call: -
v_call: TRBV5-1
clone_size: few
cdr3_aa: CASSLGSPMQPTQYF
cdr3_nt: TGCGCCAGCAGCTTGGGGAGCCCGATGCAGCCGACCCAGTACTTC

j_call: TRBJ1-2
d_call: -
v_call: TRBV5-4
clone_size: -
cdr3_aa: CASSIGVNYGYTF
cdr3_nt: TGTGCCAGCAGCATCGGGGTTAACTATGGCTACACCTTC

j_call: TRBJ2-3
d_call: -
v_call: TRBV9
clone_size: many
cdr3_aa: CASSVSTDTQYF
cdr3_nt: TGTGCCAGCAGCGTAAGCACAGATACGCAGTATTTT

j_call: TRBJ2-7
d_call: -
v_call: TRBV19
clone_size: -
cdr3_aa: CASMGSASYEQYF
cdr3_nt: TGTGCCAGTATGGGATCTGCCTCCTACGAGCAGTACTTC

j_call: TRBJ2-5
d_call: -
v_call: TRBV30
clone_size: medium-sized
cdr3_aa: CAWGAETQYF
cdr3_nt: TGTGCCTGGGGTGCGGAGACCCAGTACTTC

j_call: TRBJ1-1
d_call: -
v_call: TRBV29-1
clone_size: -
cdr3_aa: CSAGGGKNTEAFF
cdr3_nt: TGCAGCGCTGGCGGTGGGAAGAACACTGAAGCTTTCTTT

j_call: TRBJ2-7
d_call: TRBD2
v_call: TRBV5-1
clone_size: -
cdr3_aa: CASSSGLEPYEQYF
cdr3_nt: TGCGCCAGCAGCTCCGGACTAGAGCCCTACGAGCAGTACTTC

j_call: TRBJ2-1
d_call: -
v_call: TRBV18
clone_size: -
cdr3_aa: CASSYSSGDSSYNEQFF
cdr3_nt: TGTGCCAGCTCATATTCCAGCGGCGACAGCTCCTACAATGAGCAGTTCTTC

j_call: TRBJ2-2
d_call: -
v_call: TRBV11-1
clone_size: few
cdr3_aa: CASSLGVMGNTGELFF
cdr3_nt: TGTGCCAGCAGCTTAGGTGTCATGGGTAACACCGGGGAGCTGTTTTTT

j_call: TRBJ2-2
d_call: -
v_call: TRBV4-1
clone_size: -
cdr3_aa: CASSPPGLNTGELFF
cdr3_nt: TGCGCCAGCAGCCCGCCGGGTCTCAACACCGGGGAGCTGTTTTTT

j_call: TRBJ2-7
d_call: -
v_call: TRBV28
clone_size: -
cdr3_aa: CASSFRDYEQYF
cdr3_nt: TGTGCCAGCAGTTTCAGGGATTACGAGCAGTACTTC

j_call: TRBJ2-3
d_call: -
v_call: TRBV7-8
clone_size: -
cdr3_aa: CASSSSSGTDTQYF
cdr3_nt: TGTGCCAGCAGCTCTAGTAGCGGCACAGATACGCAGTATTTT